Listed below are T cell receptor beta chains from one sample, sequenced in a study of blood T cell repertoires in COVID-19. Only in-frame clones appear in the TCRdb table, and some are missing; sequencing was by immunoSEQ multiplex PCR. This sample has roughly 120,000 clones, with 65% to 85% found just once. Sequencing was carried out using peripheral blood. The receptors here all came from a man aged 70 or older with acute or convalescent COVID-19. Each CDR3 is given with its conserved first and last residue. D genes are given only for firm matches. Where a row states a size, it is once, few, many or the class of an expanded clone; other rows omit it.

j_call: TRBJ1-2
d_call: TRBD1
clone_size: NA
v_call: TRBV5-1
cdr3_nt: TGCGCCAGCAGCAGGGGACAGGGGGGTGATGGCTACACCTTC
cdr3_aa: CASSRGQGGDGYTF

j_call: TRBJ1-5
d_call: NA
clone_size: once
v_call: TRBV6-5
cdr3_nt: TGTGCCAGCAGTTTTGGTCCCTATAGCAATCAGCCCCAGCATTTT
cdr3_aa: CASSFGPYSNQPQHF

j_call: TRBJ1-2
d_call: NA
clone_size: once
v_call: TRBV3-1/TRBV3-2
cdr3_nt: TGTGCCAGCAGCCAAGAGTATTCGGTTGGTGGCTACACCTTC
cdr3_aa: CASSQEYSVGGYTF

j_call: TRBJ2-1
d_call: NA
clone_size: NA
v_call: TRBV10-3
cdr3_nt: TGTGCCATCAGTGATCGACAGGAGGTGCGGAATGAGCAGTTCTTC
cdr3_aa: CAISDRQEVRNEQFF

j_call: TRBJ1-4
d_call: TRBD1
clone_size: NA
v_call: TRBV6-5
cdr3_nt: TGTGCCAGCAGTTACCGGGACAGGGGATTCAATGAAAAACTGTTTTTT
cdr3_aa: CASSYRDRGFNEKLFF

j_call: TRBJ2-1
d_call: TRBD2
clone_size: NA
v_call: TRBV30
cdr3_nt: TGTGCGGCTAGCGGGGGGGTCGGCCCCAGCTCCTACAATGAGCAGTTCTTC
cdr3_aa: CAASGGVGPSSYNEQFF

j_call: TRBJ2-3
d_call: TRBD2
clone_size: NA
v_call: TRBV19
cdr3_nt: TGTGCCAGTAGTTCTACTAGCGGGGGCACAGATACGCAGTATTTT
cdr3_aa: CASSSTSGGTDTQYF

j_call: TRBJ1-6
d_call: NA
clone_size: NA
v_call: TRBV28
cdr3_nt: TGTGCCAGCAGTCCCTCGTCTTCCAGTGGCGGTTCACCCCTCCACTTT
cdr3_aa: CASSPSSSSGGSPLHF

j_call: TRBJ1-2
d_call: NA
clone_size: once
v_call: TRBV14
cdr3_nt: TGTGCCAGCAGCCAAGTCCCACGGGGGGCTGGAGGCTACACCTTC
cdr3_aa: CASSQVPRGAGGYTF

j_call: TRBJ2-7
d_call: NA
clone_size: NA
v_call: TRBV20-1
cdr3_nt: TGCAGTGCTAGTGGGCAGAACTACGAGCAGTACTTC
cdr3_aa: CSASGQNYEQYF